The 10 T cell receptor beta chains in this list originate from one sample, sequenced in a study of T cells in Graves' hyperthyroidism and ophthalmopathy. Amplification yielded TCR beta CDR3 regions, with RNA transcripts as the source. HTBI primers were employed in a first-round RT-PCR of the TCR CDR3. TCRdb processed the multiplex PCR reads anew with MiXCR; each CDR3 protein has one entry. The table lists about 300,000 distinct CDR3 sequences, about 13% of them singletons, with 7.9% in the top ten. Input material: blood. Every receptor here comes from a middle-aged woman with Graves' hyperthyroidism.

This clonotype was seen a handful of times. The rearrangement joins TRBV7-9 to TRBJ2-7; TRBD1 aligns across 7 bases. Germline V gene lookup returns CDR1 SEHNR and CDR2 FQNEAQ (reference sequence). This CDR3 is built from 12 residues. V trimming: 4 bases; J trimming: 6 bases; junction bases outside the gene matches: 3. The CDR3 region has the DNA TGTGCCAGCAGCTCTACAGGGGCCGAGCAGTACTTC. Residues: CASSSTGAEQYF.

This clonotype was detected only a few times. The chain recombines TRBV5-4 with TRBJ2-5; the D is unclear. CDR3 size: 13 residues. With 3 bases removed from V and 7 bases from J, the gap between germline ends came to 13 bases. Germline CDR1 is SGHNT and CDR2 is YYREEE (reference sequence). CDR3 coding DNA: TGTGCCAGCAGCTCGGACGCGCCGGGGACCCAGTACTTC. Translation gives CASSSDAPGTQYF.

This clonotype turned up a few times. A much larger clone lies one base from this, so it may be a read error. V and J are TRBV12-5 and TRBJ2-7; D not resolved. The length of the CDR3 is 14 residues. Germline CDR1 is LGHNT and CDR2 is FRNRAP. The CDR3 reads CASGLNTRSYGQYF. CDR3 in DNA: TGTGCTAGTGGTCTTAACACCCGCTCCTACGGGCAGTACTTC.

This clonotype was seen a handful of times. The rearrangement links TRBV2 to TRBJ2-6; D remains ambiguous. This CDR3 spans 14 amino acids. Per germline, CDR1 SNHLY and CDR2 FYNNEI. Between the trimmed V and J ends, which lost 4 bases and 1 base, there was a span of 5 bases. The CDR3 nucleotides are TGTGCCAGCAGTGGGTTGTCTGGGGCCAACGTCCTGACTTTC. Encoded protein: CASSGLSGANVLTF.

Ten or more counts support this clonotype. The CDR3 sequence is CSATRTGRAGNQPQHF. For the CDR3, the DNA is TGCAGTGCTACGCGGACAGGGCGAGCTGGCAATCAGCCCCAGCATTTT. The J gene is TRBJ1-5, the V gene TRBV20-1; 8 bases are shared with TRBD1. CDR1 is DFQATT and CDR2 is SNEGSKA in the germline V gene (reference sequence). Germline trimming cut 4 bases from V and 2 bases from J; bases unmatched to any gene: 10. This CDR3 has 16 residues.

This clonotype was seen only a few times. The gene calls are TRBV20-1 and TRBJ2-3, with 9 positions matching TRBD2. Germline V lookup: CDR1 DFQATT, CDR2 SNEGSKA (reference sequence). Trimming at V came to 7 bases and at J to 0 bases, leaving 5 bases not matched to a gene. The CDR3 loop spans 14 amino acids. The CDR3 is CSGLAGSSTDTQYF. The CDR3 DNA sequence: TGCAGTGGGCTAGCGGGATCTAGCACAGATACGCAGTATTTT.

V and J are TRBV18 and TRBJ1-2; D is unclear. The V gene's germline CDR1 is KGHSH and CDR2 LQKENI. The CDR3 spans 13 residues. V was cut by 0 bases and J by 2 bases, with 4 bases left in between. In DNA, the CDR3 is TGTGCCAGCTCACCACCACAGAACTATGGCTACACCTTC. It codes for CASSPPQNYGYTF.

This rearrangement joins TRBV11-2 to TRBJ2-2; maybe TRBD2 (6 bases). CDR1 SGHAT and CDR2 FQNNGV come from the germline V gene. V was clipped by 7 bases and J by 3 bases, with 15 bases between them. This CDR3 region has 15 residues. CDR3 bases: TGTGCCAGCACCCAAACTAGCTGGGACACCGGGGAGCTGTTTTTT. It is translated as CASTQTSWDTGELFF.

A remark on this clonotype: A much larger clone differs by one base, so this may be a read error. The CDR3 nucleotides are TGTGCCAGCAGTGAGCCCCGTATTGGTACTGAAGCTTTCTTT. Encoded protein: CASSEPRIGTEAFF. V usage is TRBV6-1 and J usage is TRBJ1-1; D is uncertain. Germline loops: CDR1 MNHNS, CDR2 SASEGT. The V gene lost 3 bases and the J gene lost 5 bases, with 13 bases spanning the gap. The CDR3 covers 14 residues.

This clonotype was counted many times. The chain recombines TRBV20-1 with TRBJ1-1; the match to TRBD1 covers 9 bases. CDR3 length: 13 residues. Germline V gene lookup returns CDR1 DFQATT and CDR2 SNEGSKA (reference sequence). V gave up 4 bases and J gave up 5 bases; unmatched junction bases: 5. In DNA form, the CDR3 reads TGCAGTGCTACAAGGACAGGGGATACTGAAGCTTTCTTT. It encodes CSATRTGDTEAFF.